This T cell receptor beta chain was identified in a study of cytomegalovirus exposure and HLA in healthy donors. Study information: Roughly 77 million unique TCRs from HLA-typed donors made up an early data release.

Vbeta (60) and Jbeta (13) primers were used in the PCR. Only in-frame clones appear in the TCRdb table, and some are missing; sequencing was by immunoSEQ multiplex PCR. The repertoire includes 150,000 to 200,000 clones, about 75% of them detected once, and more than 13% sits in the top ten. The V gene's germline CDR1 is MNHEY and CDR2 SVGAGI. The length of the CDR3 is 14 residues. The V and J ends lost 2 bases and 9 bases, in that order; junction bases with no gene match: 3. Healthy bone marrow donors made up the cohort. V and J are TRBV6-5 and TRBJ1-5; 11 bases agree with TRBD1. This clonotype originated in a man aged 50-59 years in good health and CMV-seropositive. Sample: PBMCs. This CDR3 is CASSYGTGGRPQHF. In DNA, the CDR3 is TGTGCCAGCAGTTACGGGACAGGGGGGAGGCCCCAGCATTTT.